These 20 T cell receptor beta chains share one sample of origin, sequenced in a study of identical twins. In TCRdb, the 5' RACE reads were re-called with MiXCR into one record per CDR3 protein. The sample carries 460,000 or so distinct CDR3 sequences, about 14% recorded once. In addition, the sample was reused for a study of yellow fever vaccine responses in identical twins.

Sequencing input: CD4+ T cells sorted from blood. These receptors were obtained from a woman aged 18-29 years in good health.

V usage is TRBV20-1 and J usage is TRBJ2-3; D unresolved. CDR3 size: 10 residues. Trimming pared 2 bases from V and 6 bases from J, leaving 3 bases between. Germline V gene lookup returns CDR1 DFQATT and CDR2 SNEGSKA (reference sequence). Written as DNA, the CDR3 is TGCAGTGCTAGACAGGATACGCAGTATTTT. Residues: CSARQDTQYF.

This sequence joins TRBV6-1 and TRBJ1-1; 7 bases match TRBD1. CDR3 length: 14 residues. Losses at the gene ends were 6 bases for V and 2 bases for J; bases not matched to a gene: 6. Germline V gene sequence: CDR1 MNHNS, CDR2 SASEGT. CDR3: CASRAGTVNTEAFF. CDR3 nucleotide sequence: TGTGCCAGCAGAGCCGGGACAGTAAACACTGAAGCTTTCTTT.

Only a few counts were recorded for this clonotype. The rearrangement joins TRBV7-6 to TRBJ2-7; TRBD2 matches 11 bases. This CDR3 comprises 17 residues. The junction had 8 bases not matched to a gene; V was cut back by 4 bases and J by 0 bases. Germline V gene data show CDR1 as SGHVS and CDR2 as FNYEAQ. CDR3 protein: CASSYTSGGASSYEQYF. DNA for the CDR3: TGTGCCAGCAGCTACACTAGCGGGGGCGCGAGCTCCTACGAGCAGTACTTC.

This clonotype was detected ten times or more. This CDR3 is CASSLGQGSGAFF. CDR3 in DNA: TGTGCCAGCAGTTTGGGACAGGGAAGTGGAGCTTTCTTT. V is TRBV12-3 or TRBV12-4 and J is TRBJ1-1; 9 bases agree with TRBD1. V lost 3 bases to trimming and J lost 10 bases; unmatched junction nucleotides: 6. The CDR3 length is 13 residues.

This clonotype appeared a few times. The chain carries TRBV24-1 and TRBJ2-2; 9 nucleotides align to TRBD1. The CDR3 sequence is 13 residues long. Germline V lookup: CDR1 KGHDR, CDR2 SFDVKD. The ends lost 3 bases at V and 11 bases at J; junction bases unmatched: 3. For the CDR3, the DNA is TGTGCCACCAGTGATGGGACAGGGATCGAGCTGTTTTTT. Its protein is CATSDGTGIELFF.

This clonotype was seen only a few times. The chain uses TRBV7-2 and TRBJ2-1, with 9 bases fitting TRBD2. The CDR3 contains 16 residues. V lost 2 bases to trimming and J lost 4 bases; unmatched junction nucleotides: 6. Germline V lookup: CDR1 SGHTA, CDR2 FQGNSA. The DNA for the CDR3 is TGTGCCAGCAGCTTAAGCGGGGGGCGGACATACAATGAGCAGTTCTTC. It yields the protein CASSLSGGRTYNEQFF.

The chain is built from TRBV12-3 or TRBV12-4 and TRBJ2-3; 10 bases agree with TRBD1. The CDR3 is 16 residues long. Losses at the gene ends were 3 bases for V and 1 base for J; bases not matched to a gene: 4. CDR3: CASSLGTGVGTDTQYF. The CDR3, as DNA: TGTGCCAGCAGTTTGGGGACAGGGGTCGGCACAGATACGCAGTATTTT.

For the CDR3, the DNA is TGTGCCAGCAGCAATTCCTACTACGAGCAGTACTTC. Its protein product is CASSNSYYEQYF. The chain carries TRBV3-1 and TRBJ2-7; no firm D call. Between the trimmed V and J ends, which lost 5 bases and 3 bases, there was a span of 8 bases. The germline V gene has CDR1 LGHDT and CDR2 YNNKEL (reference sequence). The length of the CDR3 is 12 residues.

This rearrangement joins TRBV24-1 to TRBJ2-1, with a tentative D call TRBD2 (6 bases). Trimming took 1 base from V and 4 from J, leaving 10 bases between them. CDR3 size: 15 residues. Germline lookup yields CDR1 KGHDR and CDR2 SFDVKD. The CDR3 nucleotides read TGTGCCACCAGTGATTTTGGGCGGGAATACAATGAGCAGTTCTTC. This translates into CATSDFGREYNEQFF.

This clonotype occurred once. The V call is TRBV7-2, the J call TRBJ2-1; 11 bases fit TRBD1. Germline CDR1 SGHTA, CDR2 FQGNSA. V was pared by 5 bases and J by 10 bases, with 7 bases of the junction left unmatched. CDR3 length: 14 amino acids. CDR3 sequence (DNA): TGTGCCAGCAGCCCGGGACAGGGGGACGGCGAGCAGTTCTTC. This translates into CASSPGQGDGEQFF.

This clonotype was picked up a small number of times. The chain uses TRBV5-1 and TRBJ2-3; the match to TRBD2 covers 15 bases. This CDR3 comprises 18 residues. V was pared by 2 bases and J by 4 bases, with 8 bases of the junction left unmatched. CDR1 is SGHRS and CDR2 is YFSETQ in the germline V gene. The CDR3 DNA reads as TGCGCCAGCAGCTTTTGGACTAGCGGGAGGGGCGCGTCAGATACGCAGTATTTT. Residues: CASSFWTSGRGASDTQYF.

The chain uses TRBV27 and TRBJ2-7, with 9 bases identical to TRBD1. The CDR3 covers 15 residues. V shed 5 bases and J 3 bases; nucleotides not matched to a gene: 8. Germline CDR1 is MNHEY and CDR2 is SMNVEV (reference sequence). For the CDR3, the DNA is TGTGCCAGCAGTACCCGGGACAGGGCTGACTACGAGCAGTACTTC. It yields the protein CASSTRDRADYEQYF.

This CDR3 reads CASSAYRGRFSDNEQFF. Written as DNA, the CDR3 is TGTGCCAGCAGCGCATACAGGGGAAGGTTCTCGGACAATGAGCAGTTCTTC. The chain carries TRBV4-2 and TRBJ2-1; 7 bases map to TRBD1. The CDR3 length is 17 residues. Unmatched junction bases numbered 15, after V lost 5 bases and J lost 5 bases. CDR1 and CDR2 from the germline V gene are LGHNA and YNFKEQ.

The rearrangement uses TRBV12-3 or TRBV12-4 and TRBJ1-2; TRBD1 matches 9 bases. The V segment lost 7 bases and the J segment 5 bases; nucleotides outside the gene matches: 11. The CDR3 is made up of 15 amino acids. The CDR3 nucleotides are TGTGCCAGCACCACTACGACAGGGGGAGAGTATGGCTACACCTTC. Amino acids: CASTTTTGGEYGYTF.

The chain is built from TRBV20-1 and TRBJ2-7; TRBD2 matches at 10 bases. The CDR3 is 14 residues long. Germline V lookup: CDR1 DFQATT, CDR2 SNEGSKA (reference sequence). The junction had 8 bases not matched to a gene; V was cut back by 7 bases and J by 2 bases. CDR3 sequence (DNA): TGCAGTGTTCACACTAGCGGGATAGCCTACGAGCAGTACTTC. It translates to CSVHTSGIAYEQYF.

The V and J genes are TRBV13 and TRBJ2-5; perhaps TRBD2 as D (6 bases). The CDR3 sequence is 15 residues long. Germline V lookup: CDR1 PRHDT, CDR2 FYEKMQ (reference sequence). Trimming took off 3 bases at V and 3 bases at J, with 14 bases between the two ends. This chain's CDR3 is CASSLWGDGKETQYF. CDR3 in DNA: TGTGCCAGCAGCTTGTGGGGGGACGGGAAAGAGACCCAGTACTTC.

This chain links TRBV11-2 with TRBJ2-1, with 12 nucleotides matching TRBD2. This CDR3 is 17 amino acids long. Germline V gene data show CDR1 as SGHAT and CDR2 as FQNNGV. Trimming removed 5 bases from V and 7 bases from J; junction bases left unmatched: 12. In nucleotides, the CDR3 is TGTGCCAGCAGCAACGAGACTAGCGGGAGAGCGCGGAATGAGCAGTTCTTC. Translating it yields CASSNETSGRARNEQFF.

This rearrangement joins TRBV29-1 to TRBJ2-5; no clear D gene. The germline V gene has CDR1 SQVTM and CDR2 ANQGSEA. The CDR3 is made up of 12 amino acids. Trimming pared 8 bases from V and 5 bases from J, leaving 15 bases between. As DNA, the CDR3 is TGCAGCTCAGTAGGGCGCAGTGAGACCCAGTACTTC. It is translated as CSSVGRSETQYF.

This chain joins TRBV27 and TRBJ2-1, with TRBD2 matching over 9 bases. This CDR3 is 17 amino acids long. Germline V gives CDR1 MNHEY, CDR2 SMNVEV (reference sequence). Germline trimming cut 4 bases from V and 5 bases from J; bases unmatched to any gene: 12. The DNA for the CDR3 is TGTGCCAGCAGTTCCCCCCCGCGGGGGGGGCGGGACAATGAGCAGTTCTTC. Protein sequence: CASSSPPRGGRDNEQFF.

This clonotype was seen more than once but under ten times. The CDR3 sequence: CAISESVAGGSYEQYF. The CDR3 region has the DNA TGTGCCATCAGTGAGTCGGTAGCGGGAGGATCCTACGAGCAGTACTTC. The V gene is TRBV10-3, the J gene TRBJ2-7; 10 bases map to TRBD2. CDR1 ENHRY and CDR2 SYGVKD come from the germline V gene. Trimming took 0 bases from V and 1 from J; bases not matched to a gene: 3. The CDR3 runs to 16 residues.